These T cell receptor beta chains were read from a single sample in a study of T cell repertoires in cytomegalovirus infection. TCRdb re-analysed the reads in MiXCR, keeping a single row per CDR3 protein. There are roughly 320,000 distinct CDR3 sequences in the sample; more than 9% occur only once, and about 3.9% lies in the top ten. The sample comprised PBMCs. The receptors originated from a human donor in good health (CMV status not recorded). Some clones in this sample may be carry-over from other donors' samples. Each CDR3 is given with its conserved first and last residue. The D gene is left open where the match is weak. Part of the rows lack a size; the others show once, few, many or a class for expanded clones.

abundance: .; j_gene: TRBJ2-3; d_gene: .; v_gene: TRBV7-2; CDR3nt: TGTGCCAGCAGCCGTGTCACACGGCCCCCGTCGGGTACTAGCACAGATACGCAGTATTTT; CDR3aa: CASSRVTRPPSGTSTDTQYF
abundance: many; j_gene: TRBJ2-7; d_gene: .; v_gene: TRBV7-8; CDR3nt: TGTGCCAGCACTTTGGGTAGGGACTACGAGCAGTACTTC; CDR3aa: CASTLGRDYEQYF
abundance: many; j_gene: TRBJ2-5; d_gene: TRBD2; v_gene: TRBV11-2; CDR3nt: TGTGCCAGCAGTCCCTCAAGTCTAGCGGCAGAGACCCAGTACTTC; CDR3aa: CASSPSSLAAETQYF
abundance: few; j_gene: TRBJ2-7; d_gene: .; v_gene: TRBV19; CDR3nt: TGTGCCAGTGCTGCCCACTTACACTACGAGCAGTACTTC; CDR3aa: CASAAHLHYEQYF
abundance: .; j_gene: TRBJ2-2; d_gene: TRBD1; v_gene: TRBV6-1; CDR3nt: TGTGCCAGCACCCCCCTAGGGGACAGGGTATCAGGCACCGGGGAGCTGTTTTTT; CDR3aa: CASTPLGDRVSGTGELFF
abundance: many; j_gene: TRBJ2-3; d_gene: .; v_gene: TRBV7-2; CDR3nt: TGTGCCAGCAGCGGGGGCGGGGGAACAGATACGCAGTATTTT; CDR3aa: CASSGGGGTDTQYF
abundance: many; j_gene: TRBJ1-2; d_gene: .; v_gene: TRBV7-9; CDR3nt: TGTGCCAGCAGCCGTCTCGAGCCCGAGACTAACTATGGCTACACCTTC; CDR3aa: CASSRLEPETNYGYTF
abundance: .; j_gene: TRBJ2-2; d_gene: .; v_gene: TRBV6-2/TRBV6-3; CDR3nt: TGTGCCAGCAACATAAGGAGGTCAAACACCGGGGAGCTGTTTTTT; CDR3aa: CASNIRRSNTGELFF
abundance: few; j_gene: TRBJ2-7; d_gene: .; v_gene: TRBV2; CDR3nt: TGTGCCAGCAAAGAACAGTACTACGAGCAGTACTTC; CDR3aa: CASKEQYYEQYF
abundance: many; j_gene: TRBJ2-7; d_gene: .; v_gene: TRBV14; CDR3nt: TGTGCCAGCAGCCAAGAACCGGGACGTTGGACCGAGCAGTACTTC; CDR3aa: CASSQEPGRWTEQYF
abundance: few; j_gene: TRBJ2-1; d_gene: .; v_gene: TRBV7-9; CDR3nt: TGTGCCAGCAGCTTAGGGCGCGGCGTCTCGGGGTCCTACAATGAGCAGTTCTTC; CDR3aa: CASSLGRGVSGSYNEQFF
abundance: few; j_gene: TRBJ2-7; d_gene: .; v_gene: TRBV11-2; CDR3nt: TGTGCCAGCAGGTCTCGGACAGAGGCCTACGAGCAGTACTTC; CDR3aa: CASRSRTEAYEQYF
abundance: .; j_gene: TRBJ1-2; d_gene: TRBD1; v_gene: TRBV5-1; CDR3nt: TGCGCCAGCAGCCCGGACAGGGGACCTAACGGCTACACCTTC; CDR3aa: CASSPDRGPNGYTF
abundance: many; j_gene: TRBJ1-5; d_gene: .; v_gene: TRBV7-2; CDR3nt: TGTGCCAGCAGCTCGAAGAGAACCGCAGGTCAGCCCCAGCATTTT; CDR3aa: CASSSKRTAGQPQHF
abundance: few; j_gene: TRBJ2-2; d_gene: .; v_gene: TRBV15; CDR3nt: TGTGCCACCAGCATTACACGTGACTACAGGGTGGGGACCGGGGAGCTGTTTTTT; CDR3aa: CATSITRDYRVGTGELFF
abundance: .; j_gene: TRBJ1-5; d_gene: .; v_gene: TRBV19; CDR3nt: TGTGCCAGTAGTGCCAGACCGGGACAAGGCTCCTTTAGCAATCAGCCCCAGCATTTT; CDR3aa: CASSARPGQGSFSNQPQHF
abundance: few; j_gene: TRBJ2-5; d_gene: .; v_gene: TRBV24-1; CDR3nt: TGTGCCACCAGTGATTTGACGGGTCACCAGTACTTC; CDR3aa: CATSDLTGHQYF
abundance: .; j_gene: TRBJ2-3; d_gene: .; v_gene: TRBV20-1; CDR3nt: TGCAGTGCTAGAGTCCCTCCGGCGGGTGGCACAGATACGCAGTATTTT; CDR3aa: CSARVPPAGGTDTQYF
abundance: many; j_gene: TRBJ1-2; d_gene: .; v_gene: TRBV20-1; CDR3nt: TGCAGTGCTAACGACTTGGGGATTCCCATCTATGGCTACACCTTC; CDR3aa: CSANDLGIPIYGYTF
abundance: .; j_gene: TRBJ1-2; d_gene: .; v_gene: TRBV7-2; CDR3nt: TGTGCCAGCAGTCTGATCAAGGGGAACTATGGCTACACCTTC; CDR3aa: CASSLIKGNYGYTF
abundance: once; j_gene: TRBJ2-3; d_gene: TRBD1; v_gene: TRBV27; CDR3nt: TGTGCCAGCAGTTTAAATACAGGGGCTGAGTATTTT; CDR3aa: CASSLNTGAEYF
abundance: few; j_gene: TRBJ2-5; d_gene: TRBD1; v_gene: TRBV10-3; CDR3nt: TGTGCCATCAGGGGGGACAGGGGTGCGGAGACCCAGTACTTC; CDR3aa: CAIRGDRGAETQYF
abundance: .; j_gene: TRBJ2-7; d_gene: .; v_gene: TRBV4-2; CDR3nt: TGTGCCAGCAGCCAAGGGGAGGGGGAGTCCTACGAGCAGTACTTC; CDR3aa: CASSQGEGESYEQYF
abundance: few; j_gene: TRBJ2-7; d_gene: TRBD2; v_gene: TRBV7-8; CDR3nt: TGTGCCAGCAGCTTGACCACTAGCGGCGAGCAGTACTTC; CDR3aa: CASSLTTSGEQYF
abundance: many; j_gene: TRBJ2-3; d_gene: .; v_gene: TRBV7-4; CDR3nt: TGTGCCAGCAGCAGGGATTCCCGGGACTGGGTCTACACAGATACGCAGTATTTT; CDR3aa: CASSRDSRDWVYTDTQYF
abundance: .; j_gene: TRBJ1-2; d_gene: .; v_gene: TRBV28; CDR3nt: TGTGCCAGCAATTTGGGAGTCGATGGCTACACCTTC; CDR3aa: CASNLGVDGYTF
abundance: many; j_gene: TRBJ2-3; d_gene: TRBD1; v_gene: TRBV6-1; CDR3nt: TGTGCCAGCACCCCCGGGACAGGGGGAGATACGCAGTATTTT; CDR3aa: CASTPGTGGDTQYF
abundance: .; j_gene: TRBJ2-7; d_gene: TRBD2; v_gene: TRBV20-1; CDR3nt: TGCAGTGCTAGAGTGCGTAGCGGGAGGGCCGCCGAGCAGTACTTC; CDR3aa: CSARVRSGRAAEQYF
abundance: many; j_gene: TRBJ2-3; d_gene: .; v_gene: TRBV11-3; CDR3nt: TGTGCCAGCAGCCCGCAAGGGGGAAAAACAGATACGCAGTATTTT; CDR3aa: CASSPQGGKTDTQYF
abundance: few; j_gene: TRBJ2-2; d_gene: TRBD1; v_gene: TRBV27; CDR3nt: TGTGCCAGCAGGGGGGACAGGGGTATAAACACCGGGGAGCTGTTTTTT; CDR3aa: CASRGDRGINTGELFF
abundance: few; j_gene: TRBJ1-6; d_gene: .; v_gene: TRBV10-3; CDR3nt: TGTGCCATCAGTGAGTCGGGCCTCTCACCCCTCCACTTT; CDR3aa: CAISESGLSPLHF
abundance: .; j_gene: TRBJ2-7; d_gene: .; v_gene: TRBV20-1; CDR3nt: TGCAGTGCTAGAGGCGACGCCGACTACGAGCAGTACTTC; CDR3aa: CSARGDADYEQYF
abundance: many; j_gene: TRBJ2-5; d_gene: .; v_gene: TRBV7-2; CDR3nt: TGTGCCAGCAGCTTACCACCCACGCAAGAGACCCAGTACTTC; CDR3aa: CASSLPPTQETQYF
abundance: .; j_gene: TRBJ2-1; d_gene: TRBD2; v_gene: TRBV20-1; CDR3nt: TGCAGTGCTAGCCCTAAGGGTAGCGGGAGGTGGAATGAGCAGTTCTTC; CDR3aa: CSASPKGSGRWNEQFF
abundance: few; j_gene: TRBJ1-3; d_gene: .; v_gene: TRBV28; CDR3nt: TGTGCCAGCAGTAAGGGAGAGAGGGGATCTGGAAACACCATATATTTT; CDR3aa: CASSKGERGSGNTIYF
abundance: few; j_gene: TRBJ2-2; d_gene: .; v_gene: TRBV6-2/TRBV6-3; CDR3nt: TGTGCCAGCAGCCCAATTGGGGAGCTGTTTTTT; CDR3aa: CASSPIGELFF
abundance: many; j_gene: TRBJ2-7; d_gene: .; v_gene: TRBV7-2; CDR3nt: TGTGCCAGCAGCTCCGACTTTTCCGGAGTATACGAGCAGTACTTC; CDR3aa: CASSSDFSGVYEQYF
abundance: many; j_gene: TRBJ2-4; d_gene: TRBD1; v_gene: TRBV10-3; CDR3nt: TGTGCCATCAGTGAAGACAGGGCAAGTTTGGACATTCAGTACTTC; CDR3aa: CAISEDRASLDIQYF
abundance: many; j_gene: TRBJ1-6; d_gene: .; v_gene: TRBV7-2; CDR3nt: TGTGCCAGCAGCTCAGCGGATACCCACTATAATTCACCCCTCCACTTT; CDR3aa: CASSSADTHYNSPLHF
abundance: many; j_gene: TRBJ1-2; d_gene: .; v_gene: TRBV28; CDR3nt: TGTGCCAGCAGCCTCAAGGGTGTGGCTGGCTACACCTTC; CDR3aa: CASSLKGVAGYTF
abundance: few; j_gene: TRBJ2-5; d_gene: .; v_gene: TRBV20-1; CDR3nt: TGCAGTGCTAGAAAAGGGGGCAGCGGGGAGACCCAGTACTTC; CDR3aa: CSARKGGSGETQYF
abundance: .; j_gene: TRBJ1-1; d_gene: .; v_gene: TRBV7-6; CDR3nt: TGTGCCAGCAGCGTTCGGGCCGCAGGCACTGAAGCTTTCTTT; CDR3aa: CASSVRAAGTEAFF
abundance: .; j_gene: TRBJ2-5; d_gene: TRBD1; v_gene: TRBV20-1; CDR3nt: TGCAGTGCTAGAGGTTGGACAGGGATCGAGACCCAGTACTTC; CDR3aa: CSARGWTGIETQYF